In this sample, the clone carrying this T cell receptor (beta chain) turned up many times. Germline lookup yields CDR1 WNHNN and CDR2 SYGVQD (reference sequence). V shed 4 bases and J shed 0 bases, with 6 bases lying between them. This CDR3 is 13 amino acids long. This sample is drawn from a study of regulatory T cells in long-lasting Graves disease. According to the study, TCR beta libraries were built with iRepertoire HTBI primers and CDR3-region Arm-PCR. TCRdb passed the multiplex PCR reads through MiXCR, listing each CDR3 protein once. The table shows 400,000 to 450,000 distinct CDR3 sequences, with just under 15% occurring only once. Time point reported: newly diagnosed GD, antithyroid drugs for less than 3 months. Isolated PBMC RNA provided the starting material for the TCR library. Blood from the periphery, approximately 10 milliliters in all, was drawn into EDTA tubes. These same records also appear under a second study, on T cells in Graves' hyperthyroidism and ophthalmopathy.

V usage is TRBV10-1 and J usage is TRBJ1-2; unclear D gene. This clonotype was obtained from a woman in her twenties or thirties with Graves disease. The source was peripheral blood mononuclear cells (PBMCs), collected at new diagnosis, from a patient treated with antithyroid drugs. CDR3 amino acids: CASSGQPNYGYTF. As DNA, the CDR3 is TGCGCCAGCAGTGGTCAGCCTAACTATGGCTACACCTTC.